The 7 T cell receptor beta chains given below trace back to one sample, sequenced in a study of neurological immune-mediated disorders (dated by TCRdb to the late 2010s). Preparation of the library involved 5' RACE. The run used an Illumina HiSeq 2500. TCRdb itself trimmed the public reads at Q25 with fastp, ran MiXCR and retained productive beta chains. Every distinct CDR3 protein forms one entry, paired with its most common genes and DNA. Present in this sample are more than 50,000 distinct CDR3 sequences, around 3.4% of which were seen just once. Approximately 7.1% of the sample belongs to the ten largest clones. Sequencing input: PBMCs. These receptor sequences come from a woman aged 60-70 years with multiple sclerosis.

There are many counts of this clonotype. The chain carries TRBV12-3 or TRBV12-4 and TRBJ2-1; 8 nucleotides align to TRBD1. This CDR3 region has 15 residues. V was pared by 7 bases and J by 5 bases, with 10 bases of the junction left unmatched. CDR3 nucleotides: TGTGCCAGCACCGGACAGGGAATGGGCAACAATGAGCAGTTCTTC. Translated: CASTGQGMGNNEQFF.

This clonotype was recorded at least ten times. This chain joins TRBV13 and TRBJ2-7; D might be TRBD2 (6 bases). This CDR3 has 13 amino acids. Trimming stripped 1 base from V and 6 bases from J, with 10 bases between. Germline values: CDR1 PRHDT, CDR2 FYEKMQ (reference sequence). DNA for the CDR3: TGTGCCAGCAGCTTAGCGGGAGCGCTCGAGCAGTACTTC. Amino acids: CASSLAGALEQYF.

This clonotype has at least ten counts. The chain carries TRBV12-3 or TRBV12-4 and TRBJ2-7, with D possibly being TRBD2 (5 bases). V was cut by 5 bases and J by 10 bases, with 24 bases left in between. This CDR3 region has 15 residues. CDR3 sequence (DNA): TGTGCCAGCAGTCCCCGTGGGTGGCAAGGAGGCTCCCAGTACTTC. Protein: CASSPRGWQGGSQYF.

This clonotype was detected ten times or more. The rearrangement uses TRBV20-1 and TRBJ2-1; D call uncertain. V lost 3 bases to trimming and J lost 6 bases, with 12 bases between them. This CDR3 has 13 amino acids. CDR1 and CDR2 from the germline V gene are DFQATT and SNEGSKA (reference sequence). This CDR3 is CSASLVQGNEQFF. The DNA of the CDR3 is TGCAGTGCTAGTCTAGTTCAAGGCAATGAGCAGTTCTTC.

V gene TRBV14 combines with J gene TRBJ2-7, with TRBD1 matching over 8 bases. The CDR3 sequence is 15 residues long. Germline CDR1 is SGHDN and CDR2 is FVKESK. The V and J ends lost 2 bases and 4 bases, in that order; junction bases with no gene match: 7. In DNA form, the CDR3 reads TGTGCCAGCAGCCAATGGGACGACAGGGGATACGAGCAGTACTTC. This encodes CASSQWDDRGYEQYF.

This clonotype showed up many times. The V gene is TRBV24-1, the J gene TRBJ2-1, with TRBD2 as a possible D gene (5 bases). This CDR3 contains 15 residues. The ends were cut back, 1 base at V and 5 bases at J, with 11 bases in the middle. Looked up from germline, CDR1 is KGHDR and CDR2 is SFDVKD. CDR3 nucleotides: TGTGCCACCAGTGATTTTAACGGGGAGAACAATGAGCAGTTCTTC. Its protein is CATSDFNGENNEQFF.

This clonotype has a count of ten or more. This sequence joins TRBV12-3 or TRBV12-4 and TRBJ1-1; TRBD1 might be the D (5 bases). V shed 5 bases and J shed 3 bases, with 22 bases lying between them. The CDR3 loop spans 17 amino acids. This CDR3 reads CASSDRTLGLQDTEAFF. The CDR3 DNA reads TGTGCCAGCAGTGATCGTACCTTGGGGCTGCAGGACACTGAAGCTTTCTTT.